By sample fraction, the clone carrying this T cell receptor (beta chain) is medium-sized. The antigen remains unidentified. These data are taken from a study of T cell repertoires in aging, cancer and after chemotherapy. Study in general: Donor ages fell into six groups from 30 or younger up to 70 or older. Clear clonal overlap appeared across healthy donor samples taken over several months to years.

Amplification of TCR beta used genomic DNA extracted from peripheral blood. Study-wide results and limits: Compared with age-matched healthy donors, untreated hematological or solid cancer patients showed higher blood TCR clonality. Loss of evenness, beyond lost richness, contributed to age-related TCR diversity decline in cancer patients.

Rearranged V-D-J TRB sequences were amplified with a mixed TRB-A/B primer pool. TCRdb redid the calling of the multiplex PCR reads with MiXCR, one entry per CDR3 protein. The profile shows some 6,000 distinct CDR3 sequences, roughly a quarter of them singletons. Germline-derived CDR1 and CDR2 are SGHTA and FQGNSA. The CDR3 consists of 14 residues. The V gene lost 1 base and the J gene lost 7 bases, with 11 bases spanning the gap. Sequencing used blood. J is TRBJ2-1 and V is TRBV7-2, with D possibly TRBD2 on 5 matching bases. The clonotype was recovered from a human donor in good health. The DNA for the CDR3 is TGTGCCAGCAGCTTAGGACTACCTGGGAATGAGCAGTTCTTC. Its protein is CASSLGLPGNEQFF.